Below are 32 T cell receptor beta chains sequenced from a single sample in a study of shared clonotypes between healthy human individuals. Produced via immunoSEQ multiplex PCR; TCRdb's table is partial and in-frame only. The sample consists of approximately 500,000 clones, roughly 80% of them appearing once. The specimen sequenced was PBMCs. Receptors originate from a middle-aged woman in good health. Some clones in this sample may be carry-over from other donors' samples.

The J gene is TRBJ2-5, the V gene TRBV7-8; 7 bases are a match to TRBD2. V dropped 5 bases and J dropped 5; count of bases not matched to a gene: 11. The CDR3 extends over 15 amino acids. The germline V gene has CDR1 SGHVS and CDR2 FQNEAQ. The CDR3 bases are TGTGCCAGCAGCCGCCGGGGGGACCCGGGGGAGACCCAGTACTTC. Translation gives CASSRRGDPGETQYF.

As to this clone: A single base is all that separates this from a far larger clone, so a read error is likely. The CDR3 region is CASSPGTSGSDTPYF. CDR3 bases: TGTGCCAGCAGCCCTGGGACTAGCGGGAGCGATACGCCGTATTTT. This chain joins TRBV5-6 and TRBJ2-3; TRBD2 agrees at 14 bases. This CDR3 is built from 15 residues. Germline V CDR1 and CDR2: SGHDT, YYEEEE. The entire variable domain, with the rest obtained from reference TRBV5-6 and TRBJ2-3, is as follows: DAGVTQSPTHLIKTRGQQVTLRCSPKSGHDTVSWYQQALGQGPQFIFQYYEEEERQRGNFPDRFSGHQFPNYSSELNVNALLLGDSALYLCASSPGTSGSDTPYFGPGTRLTVL.

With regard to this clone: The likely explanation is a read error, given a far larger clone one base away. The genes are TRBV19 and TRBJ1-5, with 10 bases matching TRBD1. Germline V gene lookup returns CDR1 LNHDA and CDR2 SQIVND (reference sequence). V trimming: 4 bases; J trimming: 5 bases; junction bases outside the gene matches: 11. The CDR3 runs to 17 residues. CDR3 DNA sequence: TGTGCCAGTAGTAGTCATCCGGGACAGGGGACGGATCAGCCCCAGCATTTT. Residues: CASSSHPGQGTDQPQHF. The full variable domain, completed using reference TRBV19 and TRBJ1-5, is DGGITQSPKYLFRKEGQNVTLSCEQNLNHDAMYWYRQDPGQGLRLIYYSQIVNDFQKGDIAEGYSVSREKKESFPLTVTSAQKNPTAFYLCASSSHPGQGTDQPQHFGDGTRLSIL.

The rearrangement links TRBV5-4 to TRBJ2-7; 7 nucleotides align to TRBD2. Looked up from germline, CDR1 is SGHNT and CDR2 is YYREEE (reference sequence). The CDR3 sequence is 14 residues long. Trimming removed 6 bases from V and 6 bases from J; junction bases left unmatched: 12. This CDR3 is CASNLGGSLGEQYF. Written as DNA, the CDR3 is TGTGCCAGCAACTTAGGCGGGAGTCTTGGCGAGCAGTACTTC.

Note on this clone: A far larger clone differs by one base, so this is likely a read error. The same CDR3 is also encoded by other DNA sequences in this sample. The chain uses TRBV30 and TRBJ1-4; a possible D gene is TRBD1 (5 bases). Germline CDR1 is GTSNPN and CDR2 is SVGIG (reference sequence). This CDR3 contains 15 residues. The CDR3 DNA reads TGTGCCTGGAGTGTACTGGGCGGGACTAACGAAAAACTGTTTTTT. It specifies CAWSVLGGTNEKLFF.

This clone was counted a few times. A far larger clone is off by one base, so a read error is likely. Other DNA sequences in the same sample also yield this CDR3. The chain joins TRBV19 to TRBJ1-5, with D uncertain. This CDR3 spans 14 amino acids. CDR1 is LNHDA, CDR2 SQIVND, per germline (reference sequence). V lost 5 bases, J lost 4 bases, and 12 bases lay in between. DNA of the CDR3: TGTGCCAGTAGTCTCCTTCAGCCTAATCAGCCCCAGCATTTT. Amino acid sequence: CASSLLQPNQPQHF. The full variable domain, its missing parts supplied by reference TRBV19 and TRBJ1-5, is DGGITQSPKYLFRKEGQNVTLSCEQNLNHDAMYWYRQDPGQGLRLIYYSQIVNDFQKGDIAEGYSVSREKKESFPLTVTSAQKNPTAFYLCASSLLQPNQPQHFGDGTRLSIL.

DNA for the CDR3: TGTGCCAGCAGCTCCCGAGGGACTAGAGGAAGACACGAGCAGTACTTC. This translates into CASSSRGTRGRHEQYF. The genes are TRBV7-2 and TRBJ2-7, with 8 bases matching TRBD2. The CDR3 loop spans 16 amino acids. Germline V gene lookup returns CDR1 SGHTA and CDR2 FQGNSA. The junction had 13 bases not matched to a gene; V was cut back by 4 bases and J by 5 bases.

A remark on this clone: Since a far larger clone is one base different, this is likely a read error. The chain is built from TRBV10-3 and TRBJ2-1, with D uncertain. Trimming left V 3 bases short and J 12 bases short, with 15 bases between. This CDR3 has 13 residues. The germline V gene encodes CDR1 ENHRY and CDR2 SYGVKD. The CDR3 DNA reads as TGTGCCATCAGTGACCCCAAGTATAGTGGGCAGTTCTTC. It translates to CAISDPKYSGQFF.

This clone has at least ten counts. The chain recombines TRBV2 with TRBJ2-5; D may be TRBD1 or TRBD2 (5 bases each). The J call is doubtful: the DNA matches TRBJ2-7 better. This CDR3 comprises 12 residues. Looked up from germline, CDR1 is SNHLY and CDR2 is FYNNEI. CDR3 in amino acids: CASRGPTYEQYF. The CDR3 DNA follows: TGTGCCAGCAGGGGACCGACCTACGAGCAGTACTTC.

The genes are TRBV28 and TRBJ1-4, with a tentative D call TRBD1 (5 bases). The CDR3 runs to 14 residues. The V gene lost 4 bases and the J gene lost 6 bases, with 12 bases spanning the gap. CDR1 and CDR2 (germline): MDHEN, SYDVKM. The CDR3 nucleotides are TGTGCCAGCAGTTCCTATGGAGGGGATGAAAAACTGTTTTTT. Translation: CASSSYGGDEKLFF.

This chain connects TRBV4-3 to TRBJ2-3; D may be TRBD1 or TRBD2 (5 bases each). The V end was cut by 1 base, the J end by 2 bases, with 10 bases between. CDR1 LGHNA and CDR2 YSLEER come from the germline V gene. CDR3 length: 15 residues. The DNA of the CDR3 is TGCGCCAGCAGCCAAGCCGGGGACCTCACAGATACGCAGTATTTT. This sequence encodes CASSQAGDLTDTQYF.

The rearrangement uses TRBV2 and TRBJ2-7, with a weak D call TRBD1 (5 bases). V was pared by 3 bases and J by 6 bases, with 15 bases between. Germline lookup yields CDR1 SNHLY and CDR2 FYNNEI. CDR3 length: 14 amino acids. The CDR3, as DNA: TGTGCCAGCAGTGACACAGGCGTCGTCGCCGAGCAGTACTTC. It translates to CASSDTGVVAEQYF.

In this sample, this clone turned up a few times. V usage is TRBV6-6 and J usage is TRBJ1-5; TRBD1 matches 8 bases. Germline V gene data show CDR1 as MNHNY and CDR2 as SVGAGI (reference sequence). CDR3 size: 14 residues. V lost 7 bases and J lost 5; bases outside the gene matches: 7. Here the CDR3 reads CASTLQGDDQPQHF. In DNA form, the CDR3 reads TGTGCCAGCACCCTACAGGGGGATGATCAGCCCCAGCATTTT.

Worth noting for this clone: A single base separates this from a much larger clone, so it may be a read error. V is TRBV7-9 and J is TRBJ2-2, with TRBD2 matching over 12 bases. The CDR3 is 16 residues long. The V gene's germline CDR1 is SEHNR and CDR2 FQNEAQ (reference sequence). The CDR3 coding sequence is TGTGCCAGCAGCCCCGGACTAGCGGGAAACACCGGGGGGCTGTTTTTT. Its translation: CASSPGLAGNTGGLFF.

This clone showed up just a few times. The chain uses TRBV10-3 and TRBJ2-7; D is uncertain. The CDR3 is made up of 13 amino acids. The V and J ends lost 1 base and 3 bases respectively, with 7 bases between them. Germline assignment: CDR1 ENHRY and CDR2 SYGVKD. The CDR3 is CAISEFDDYEQYF. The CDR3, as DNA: TGTGCCATCAGTGAGTTTGACGACTACGAGCAGTACTTC.

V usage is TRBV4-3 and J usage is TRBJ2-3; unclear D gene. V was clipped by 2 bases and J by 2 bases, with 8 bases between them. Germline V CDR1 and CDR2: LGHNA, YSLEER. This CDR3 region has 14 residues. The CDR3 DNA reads TGCGCCAGCAGCCAACACCTAACCACAGATACGCAGTATTTT. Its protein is CASSQHLTTDTQYF.

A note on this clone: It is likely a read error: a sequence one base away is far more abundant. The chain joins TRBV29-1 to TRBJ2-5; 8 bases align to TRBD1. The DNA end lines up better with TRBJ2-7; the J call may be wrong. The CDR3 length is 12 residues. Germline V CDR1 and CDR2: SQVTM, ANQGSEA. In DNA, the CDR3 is TGCAGCGTGGGGACAGGCGAACTCGAGCAGTACTTC. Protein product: CSVGTGELEQYF.

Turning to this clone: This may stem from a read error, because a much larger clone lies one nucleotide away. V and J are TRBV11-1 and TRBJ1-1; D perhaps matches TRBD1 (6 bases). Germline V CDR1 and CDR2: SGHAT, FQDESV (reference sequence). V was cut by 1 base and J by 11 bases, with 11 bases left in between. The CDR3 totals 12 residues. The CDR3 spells CASSLVLGAAFF. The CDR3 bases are TGTGCCAGCAGCTTAGTGCTGGGGGCGGCTTTCTTT.

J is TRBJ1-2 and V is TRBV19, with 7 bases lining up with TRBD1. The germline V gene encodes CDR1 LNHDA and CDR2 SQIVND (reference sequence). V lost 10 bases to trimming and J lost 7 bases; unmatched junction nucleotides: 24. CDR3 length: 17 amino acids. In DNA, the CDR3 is TGTGCCACCTCCCCAGGGGGAAGCCTCCTCTTATTTCGTGGCTACACCTTC. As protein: CATSPGGSLLLFRGYTF.

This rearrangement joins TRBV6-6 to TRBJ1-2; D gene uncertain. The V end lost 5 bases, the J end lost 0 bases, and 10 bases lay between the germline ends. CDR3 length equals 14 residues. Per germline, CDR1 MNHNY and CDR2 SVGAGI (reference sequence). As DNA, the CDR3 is TGTGCCAGCAGTCGGACGGCAACTAACTATGGCTACACCTTC. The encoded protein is CASSRTATNYGYTF.

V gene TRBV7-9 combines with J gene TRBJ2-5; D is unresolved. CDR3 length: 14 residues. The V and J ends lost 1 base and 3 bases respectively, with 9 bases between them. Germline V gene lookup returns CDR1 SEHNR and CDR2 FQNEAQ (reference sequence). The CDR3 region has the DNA TGTGCCAGCAGCTTAGAGCCAGCCGAAGAGACCCAGTACTTC. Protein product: CASSLEPAEETQYF.

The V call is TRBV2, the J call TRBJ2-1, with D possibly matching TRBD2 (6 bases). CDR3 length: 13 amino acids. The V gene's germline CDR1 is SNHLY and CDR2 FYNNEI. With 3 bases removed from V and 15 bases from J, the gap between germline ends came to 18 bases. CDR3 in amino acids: CASSEGAGRFTFF. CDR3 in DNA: TGTGCCAGCAGTGAGGGAGCGGGTCGATTCACGTTCTTC.

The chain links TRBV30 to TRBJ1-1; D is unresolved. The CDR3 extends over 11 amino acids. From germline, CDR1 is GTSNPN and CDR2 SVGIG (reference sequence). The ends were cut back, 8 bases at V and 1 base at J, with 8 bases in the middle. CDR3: CAGRRNTEAFF. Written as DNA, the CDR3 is TGTGCCGGACGGCGGAACACTGAAGCTTTCTTT.

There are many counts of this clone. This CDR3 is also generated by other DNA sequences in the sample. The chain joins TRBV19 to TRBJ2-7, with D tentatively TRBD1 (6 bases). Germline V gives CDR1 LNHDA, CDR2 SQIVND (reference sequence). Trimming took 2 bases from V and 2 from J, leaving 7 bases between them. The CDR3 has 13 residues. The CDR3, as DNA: TGTGCCAGTAGTATAACAGGGACCTACGAGCAGTACTTC. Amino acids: CASSITGTYEQYF.

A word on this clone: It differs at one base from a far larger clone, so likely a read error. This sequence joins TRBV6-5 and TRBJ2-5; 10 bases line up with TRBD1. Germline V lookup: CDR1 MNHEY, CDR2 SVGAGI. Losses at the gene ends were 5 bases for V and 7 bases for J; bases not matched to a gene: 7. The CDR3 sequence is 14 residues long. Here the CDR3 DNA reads TGTGCCAGCAGTCCCGGGACAGGGGTCGGGACCCAGTACTTC. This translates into CASSPGTGVGTQYF.

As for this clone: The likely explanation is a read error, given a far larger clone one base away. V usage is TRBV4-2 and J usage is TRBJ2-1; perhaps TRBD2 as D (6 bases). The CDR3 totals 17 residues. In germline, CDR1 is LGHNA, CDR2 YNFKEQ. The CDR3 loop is CSSSQDRSAGRHNEQFF. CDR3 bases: TGTTCCAGCAGCCAAGATCGGTCGGCGGGAAGGCACAATGAGCAGTTCTTC.

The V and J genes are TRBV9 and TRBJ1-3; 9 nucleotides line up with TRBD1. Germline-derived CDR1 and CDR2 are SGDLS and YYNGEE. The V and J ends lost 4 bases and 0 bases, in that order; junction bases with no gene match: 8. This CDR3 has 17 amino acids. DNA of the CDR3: TGTGCCAGCAGCAGCTCCGGGACAGGGTCCTCTGGAAACACCATATATTTT. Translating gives CASSSSGTGSSGNTIYF. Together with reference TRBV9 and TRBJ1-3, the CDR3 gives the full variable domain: DSGVTQTPKHLITATGQRVTLRCSPRSGDLSVYWYQQSLDQGLQFLIQYYNGEERAKGNILERFSAQQFPDLHSELNLSSLELGDSALYFCASSSSGTGSSGNTIYFGEGSWLTVV.

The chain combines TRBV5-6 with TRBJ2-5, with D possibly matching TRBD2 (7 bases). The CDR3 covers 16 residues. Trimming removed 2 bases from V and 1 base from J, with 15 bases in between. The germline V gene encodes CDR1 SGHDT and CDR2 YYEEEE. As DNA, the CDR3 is TGTGCCAGCAGCTTTACAGGGAGGACTAGCCAAGAGACCCAGTACTTC. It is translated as CASSFTGRTSQETQYF.

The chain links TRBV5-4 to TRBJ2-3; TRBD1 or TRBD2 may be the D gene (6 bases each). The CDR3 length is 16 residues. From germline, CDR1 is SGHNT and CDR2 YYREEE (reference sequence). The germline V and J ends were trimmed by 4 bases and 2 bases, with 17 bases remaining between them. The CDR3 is CASSREITGFTDTQYF. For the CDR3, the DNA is TGTGCCAGCAGCCGGGAGATCACAGGGTTCACAGATACGCAGTATTTT.

The chain's CDR3 is CSVRGLAGSNEQFF. DNA of the CDR3: TGCAGCGTGAGGGGACTAGCGGGCTCAAATGAGCAGTTCTTC. V gene TRBV29-1 combines with J gene TRBJ2-1, with TRBD2 matching 12 bases. Trimming at V came to 6 bases and at J to 7 bases, leaving 7 bases not matched to a gene. The CDR3 covers 14 residues. Germline CDR1 and CDR2: SQVTM and ANQGSEA.

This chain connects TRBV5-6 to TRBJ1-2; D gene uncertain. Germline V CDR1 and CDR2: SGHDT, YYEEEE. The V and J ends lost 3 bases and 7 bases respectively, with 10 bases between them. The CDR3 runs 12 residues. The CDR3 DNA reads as TGTGCCAGCAGCTCCCTCCCCGGTGGCTACACCTTC. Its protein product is CASSSLPGGYTF. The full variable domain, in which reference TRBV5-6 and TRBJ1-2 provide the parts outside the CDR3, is DAGVTQSPTHLIKTRGQQVTLRCSPKSGHDTVSWYQQALGQGPQFIFQYYEEEERQRGNFPDRFSGHQFPNYSSELNVNALLLGDSALYLCASSSLPGGYTFGSGTRLTVV.

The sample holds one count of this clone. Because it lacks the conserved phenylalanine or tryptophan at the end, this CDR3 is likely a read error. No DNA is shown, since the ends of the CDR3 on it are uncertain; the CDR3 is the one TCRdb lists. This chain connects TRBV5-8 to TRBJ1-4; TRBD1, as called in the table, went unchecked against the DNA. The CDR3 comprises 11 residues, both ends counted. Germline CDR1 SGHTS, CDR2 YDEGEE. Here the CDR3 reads CASTPGRRQVV.